This T cell receptor beta chain is from a study of blood T cell repertoires in COVID-19. Generated by immunoSEQ multiplex PCR, the TCRdb table keeps only in-frame clones and is missing some. Here the sample spans approximately 320,000 clones, under 95% being singletons. J lost 5 bases, V lost 3 bases, and 10 bases had no gene match. This CDR3 contains 15 residues. CDR1 SGDLS and CDR2 YYNGEE come from the germline V gene. The source of this sequence is a man in his sixties who had recovered from COVID-19. The chain employs TRBV9 and TRBJ2-7; TRBD2 matches at 8 bases. The sample was PBMCs or T cells enriched from blood (not recorded which). In DNA form, the CDR3 reads TGTGCCAGCAGCGAAACGGGACTAGGGGCCAACGAGCAGTACTTC. Amino acid sequence: CASSETGLGANEQYF.